These 9 T cell receptor beta chains originate from one sample sequenced in a study of cytomegalovirus exposure and HLA in healthy donors. PCR employed 60 Vbeta and 13 Jbeta primers. Measured with immunoSEQ multiplex PCR; TCRdb has only the in-frame clones, and not every one. The sample holds 150,000 to 200,000 clones, roughly 90% seen once. What was sequenced was PBMCs. These receptors came from a girl less than two years old in good health and CMV-seronegative.

The chain joins TRBV6-5 to TRBJ1-6; 12 bases align to TRBD1. The J segment lost 8 bases and the V segment lost 5 bases, leaving 1 base of the junction unmatched. Per the germline V gene, CDR1 is MNHEY and CDR2 is SVGAGI. CDR3 length: 14 amino acids. CDR3 in amino acids: CASSGTGGDSPLHF. As DNA, the CDR3 is TGTGCCAGCAGTGGGACAGGGGGCGATTCACCCCTCCACTTT.

The DNA of the CDR3 is TGTGCCAGCAGCGTTTTTCCCGGGGGAGGTGCAGATACGCAGTATTTT. Translating gives CASSVFPGGGADTQYF. The chain carries TRBV9 and TRBJ2-3; possible D gene TRBD2, 6 bases. The germline CDR1 and CDR2 sequences are SGDLS and YYNGEE. This CDR3 is 16 amino acids long. V was pared by 2 bases and J by 4 bases, with 17 bases between.

The rearrangement uses TRBV7-8 and TRBJ1-1; D is undetermined. Germline CDR1 and CDR2: SGHVS and FQNEAQ. This CDR3 has 14 residues. V was pared by 3 bases and J by 6 bases, with 14 bases between. The CDR3 sequence is CASSFRREVAEAFF. Here the CDR3 DNA reads TGTGCCAGCAGCTTCCGGAGGGAAGTCGCTGAAGCTTTCTTT. The variable domain in full, completed from reference TRBV7-8 and TRBJ1-1, reads GAGVSQSPRYKVAKRGQDVALRCDPISGHVSLFWYQQALGQGPEFLTYFQNEAQLDKSGLPSDRFFAERPEGSVSTLKIQRTQQEDSAVYLCASSFRREVAEAFFGQGTRLTVV.

This chain connects TRBV5-1 to TRBJ2-7; possibly TRBD1 for D (5 bases). Germline CDR1 SGHRS, CDR2 YFSETQ. V dropped 5 bases and J dropped 0 bases, with 15 bases sitting between them. The CDR3 has 15 residues. The CDR3 DNA follows: TGCGCCAGCAGTCTGGTGGGGCCTCTCTCCTACGAGCAGTACTTC. It yields the protein CASSLVGPLSYEQYF.

The chain recombines TRBV30 with TRBJ2-7; 8 bases align to TRBD2. V lost 0 bases to trimming and J lost 4 bases; unmatched junction nucleotides: 8. This CDR3 has 15 amino acids. The germline CDR1 and CDR2 sequences are GTSNPN and SVGIG (reference sequence). The CDR3 DNA follows: TGTGCCTGGAGTGTAGCGGGAGCTCCTTTATACGAGCAGTACTTC. It codes for CAWSVAGAPLYEQYF.

J is TRBJ2-7 and V is TRBV5-1; 7 bases line up with TRBD2. V shed 3 bases, J shed 7 bases, and the junction held 4 bases outside the gene matches. Per the germline V gene, CDR1 is SGHRS and CDR2 is YFSETQ. CDR3 length: 12 residues. The CDR3 DNA sequence: TGCGCCAGCAGCTGGGAGGGGATAGAGCAGTACTTC. Protein sequence: CASSWEGIEQYF.

The V call is TRBV30, the J call TRBJ1-1; D is unresolved. This CDR3 region has 15 residues. Deletions cut 2 bases from V and 5 bases from J, with 18 bases between. The germline V gene encodes CDR1 GTSNPN and CDR2 SVGIG (reference sequence). CDR3 protein: CAWSTPPFTRTEAFF. CDR3 DNA sequence: TGTGCCTGGAGTACCCCTCCTTTTACAAGAACTGAAGCTTTCTTT.

The genes are TRBV9 and TRBJ1-1, with D perhaps TRBD1 (5 bases). CDR1 and CDR2 from the germline V gene are SGDLS and YYNGEE. The CDR3 runs 13 residues. V was shortened by 3 bases and J by 0 bases, with 6 bases between the two germline ends. The CDR3 protein is CASSGDLNTEAFF. CDR3 nucleotides: TGTGCCAGCAGCGGGGACTTGAACACTGAAGCTTTCTTT.

J is TRBJ2-7 and V is TRBV7-3; 11 bases fit TRBD2. Germline V gives CDR1 SGHTA, CDR2 FQGTGA. V gave up 3 bases and J gave up 5 bases; unmatched junction bases: 3. This CDR3 has 14 amino acids. The CDR3 nucleotides are TGTGCCAGCAGCTTTAGCGGGAGGGGAAACGAGCAGTACTTC. This sequence encodes CASSFSGRGNEQYF.